This T cell receptor beta chain appears in the sequencing data of a study of T cells in Graves' hyperthyroidism and ophthalmopathy (dated by TCRdb to about 2019). At the level of the whole study: Peripheral blood samples were taken at initial diagnosis, before any treatment was given. To identify distinguishing TCR V-J signatures, a discovery cohort of around 100 patients was used, comprising 40 to 45 with Graves' ophthalmopathy and some 60 with stable Graves' hyperthyroidism. Prospective prediction of ophthalmopathy was tested in an independent validation cohort consisting of some 19 hyperthyroidism patients and more than 15 patients who later progressed to ophthalmopathy. The 95 to 100 discovery patients were randomly split 7:3 into training and test sets. In roughly six Graves' hyperthyroidism patients, the study also compared T-cell repertoires from thyroid tissue with T-cell repertoires from blood. After blood sampling, hyperthyroidism patients were treated with methimazole at a starting dose of 30 mg daily, and ophthalmopathy patients were treated with high-dose intravenous methylprednisolone. According to the paper, TCR Vbeta CDR3 sequencing was carried out on approximately 140 peripheral blood samples, which came from 40 to 45 ophthalmopathy, 70 to 80 hyperthyroidism and approximately 17 progressor patients. The research as a whole found: In validation, the model predicted progression to ophthalmopathy with just under 71% sensitivity and 72% to 85% specificity, a median of roughly seven months before onset. No statistical method was used to fix the sample size in advance, and group allocation was not hidden from the investigators. Ophthalmopathy was separated from stable hyperthyroidism by a 13 V-J signature model, with about 86% sensitivity and approximately 84% specificity obtained in cross-validation and 80%/75% obtained in testing. Most expanded thyroid clonotypes (frequency above 0.001) were also detected in blood, a finding suggesting that blood repertoires may reflect thyroid immune responses.

V is cut back by 2 bases and J by 5 bases, with 6 bases in the junction unmatched. For CDR1 and CDR2, the germline V gene (reference sequence) lists DFQATT and SNEGSKA. From its cysteine to its phenylalanine, the CDR3 spans 16 amino acids. The entry retains the CDR3 DNA only, 48 bases that are in frame from base 1. TCR beta CDR3 regions were amplified from RNA transcripts. For the first round of RT-PCR on the TCR CDR3, the HTBI primer set was used together with the Qiagen OneStep RT-PCR kit. The libraries were constructed in a second round of multiplex PCR and then size-selected and purified. The libraries were sequenced on an Illumina HiSeq2000 using paired-end 100 bp reads. In the source study's methods: SOAPnuke was used to process the raw data, throwing out any read that contained adapters or uncalled bases, had a mean Phred below 15, or lacked an exact constant-primer or identifier match. High-quality paired reads were merged using COPE v1.2.5, and each unique nucleotide sequence was defined as a clonotype. MiTCR v1.1 was used to align the clonotypes against IMGT TRBV, TRBD and TRBJ reference segments. The analysis was restricted to V-J combinations with a frequency above 0.0001, which together covered 99% to 99.2% of the repertoires. A TCS score was defined as the ratio between F50 (clonal expansion) and ExV (chaos), using BLOSUM62-based TCRdist between CDR3 peptides within each V-J. Welch's t-statistics and random forest reduced roughly 540 V-J features to 10 to 15, which were used in a naive Bayes classifier (R e1071). TCRdb's own reprocessing of the public reads used fastp at Q25 and MiXCR and kept productive beta chains. Each entry merges the rows of one CDR3 protein and shows their most common DNA and genes. The V and J calls shown here were made by TCRdb, not taken from the authors' results. For this sample the table gives about 640,000 distinct CDR3 sequences, of which 14% were detected only once. Approximately 12% of the sample goes to the ten largest clones.

Moderately to severely active disease, a Clinical Activity Score of at least 3, a NOSPECS grade of at least 4, and a duration under 3 months were present in ophthalmopathy patients. Any patient with an uncontrolled infection, another autoimmune disease, pregnancy or lactation was excluded. Diagnoses relied on clinical symptoms, serum thyroxine and TRAb, thyroid ultrasound and orbital computed tomography. PBMCs were isolated from more than 9 ml of fresh peripheral blood by Ficoll-Paque density gradient centrifugation. Total RNA was extracted with Trizol reagent, and quality was checked on an Agilent 2100 Bioanalyzer. Notes on this clonotype: Its antigen is currently not known. Nothing much larger sits one base from this clone, and base qualities are not available.

This TCR was recovered from a woman aged 50 to 60 with Graves' ophthalmopathy. Here the chain combines TRBV20-1 and TRBJ2-1, with 13 bases matching TRBD2. Sequenced input: blood. The nucleotide sequence reads TGCAGTGCTAGATCATGGGGGACTAGCGGGAACAATGAGCAGTTCTTC. The translation is CSARSWGTSGNNEQFF.